Listed below are T cell receptor beta chains from one sample, sequenced in a study of cytomegalovirus exposure and HLA in healthy donors. Sequenced by immunoSEQ multiplex PCR; TCRdb stores in-frame clones only, minus some. The sample includes 65,000 to 95,000 clones, around 79% seen only once; the top ten take roughly 2.5%. Input material: PBMCs. The source of these receptors is a man aged 30 to 45 in good health and CMV-seronegative. Both conserved end residues are part of each CDR3. A D gene is named only where the DNA matches it firmly. Not all rows give a size; the values are once, few, many and, for expanded clones, a class.

d_call,j_call,clone_size,v_call,cdr3_nt,cdr3_aa
NA,TRBJ1-5,NA,TRBV18,TGTGCCAGCTCACCGGAAAGGAACAGTCTAAATCAGCCCCAGCATTTT,CASSPERNSLNQPQHF
NA,TRBJ2-7,NA,TRBV7-8,TGTGCCAGCAGCCCGAGACAGGCAATGGCATACGAGCAGTACTTC,CASSPRQAMAYEQYF
TRBD1,TRBJ1-2,NA,TRBV10-3,TGTGCCATCAGTGCGACGGGACAGGGGGCGCCTTATGGCTACACCTTC,CAISATGQGAPYGYTF
NA,TRBJ2-2,NA,TRBV6-5,TGTGCCAGCTTAAATCCCTCCGGGGAGCTGTTTTTT,CASLNPSGELFF
NA,TRBJ1-2,NA,TRBV6-1,TGTGCCAGCAGTGACATCATAGGGGGTGGCTACACCTTC,CASSDIIGGGYTF
NA,TRBJ2-2,NA,TRBV9,TGTGCCAGTTCCGGGACAAACACCGGGGAGCTGTTTTTT,CASSGTNTGELFF
TRBD2,TRBJ2-5,few,TRBV5-6,TGTGCCAGCAGCACGATAGCGGGAGAGACCCAGTACTTC,CASSTIAGETQYF
TRBD1,TRBJ2-7,NA,TRBV4-1,TGCGCCAGCAGCCAAGAGACGACAGGGGGCTCAAAACGATTCTACGAGCAGTACTTC,CASSQETTGGSKRFYEQYF
NA,TRBJ2-7,once,TRBV4-1,TGCGCCAGCAGCCAAGGCCGGGACACATCCTACGAGCAGTACTTC,CASSQGRDTSYEQYF
TRBD1,TRBJ1-1,NA,TRBV27,TGTGCCAGCAGTTTAGAACCTCCAGGGGGCGCGTATCGCGCTGAAGCTTTCTTT,CASSLEPPGGAYRAEAFF
TRBD1,TRBJ1-2,NA,TRBV5-6,TGTGCCAGCACCAGGGACAGGGAAGTCTATGGCTACACCTTC,CASTRDREVYGYTF
TRBD1,TRBJ2-3,NA,TRBV5-1,TGCGCCAGCAGCTTGGGACAGGGTCTCACAGATACGCAGTATTTT,CASSLGQGLTDTQYF
TRBD1,TRBJ2-5,once,TRBV28,TGTGCCAGCAGTGTCTTACAGGGGGCAGGACAAGAGACCCAGTACTTC,CASSVLQGAGQETQYF
TRBD1,TRBJ1-4,NA,TRBV4-3,TGCGCCAGCAGCCAAGGGGCCGGCAGGGGGCATGAAAAACTGTTTTTT,CASSQGAGRGHEKLFF
TRBD2,TRBJ2-3,NA,TRBV11-2,TGTGCCAGCAGCTTAGTAGCGGGGGGGGCAGATACGCAGTATTTT,CASSLVAGGADTQYF
TRBD1,TRBJ1-2,NA,TRBV18,TGTGCCAGCTCACCGGACAGGGTGTATGGCTACACCTTC,CASSPDRVYGYTF
TRBD1,TRBJ2-5,NA,TRBV5-5,TGTGCCAGCAATCCCGGGACAGGGTGGGAGACCCAGTACTTC,CASNPGTGWETQYF
NA,TRBJ2-1,NA,TRBV27,TGTGCCAGCGGGCTGTTTAACCCCCAGGACAATGAGCAGTTCTTC,CASGLFNPQDNEQFF